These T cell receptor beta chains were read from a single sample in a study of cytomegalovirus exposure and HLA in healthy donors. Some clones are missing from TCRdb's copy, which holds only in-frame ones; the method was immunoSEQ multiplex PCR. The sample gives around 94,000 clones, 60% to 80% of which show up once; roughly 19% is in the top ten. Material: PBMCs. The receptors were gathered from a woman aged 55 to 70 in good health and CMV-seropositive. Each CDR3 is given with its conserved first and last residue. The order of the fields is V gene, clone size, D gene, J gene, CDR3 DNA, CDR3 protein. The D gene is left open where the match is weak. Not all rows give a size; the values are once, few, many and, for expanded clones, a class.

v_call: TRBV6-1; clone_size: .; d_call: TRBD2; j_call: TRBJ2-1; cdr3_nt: TGTGCCAGCAGTGATTTAGCGGGCAGCTCCTACAATGAGCAGTTCTTC; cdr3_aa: CASSDLAGSSYNEQFF
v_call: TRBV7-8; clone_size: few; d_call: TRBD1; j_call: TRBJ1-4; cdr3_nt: TGTGCCAGCAGCTTCGCAGGGGGAACTAATGAAAAACTGTTTTTT; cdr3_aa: CASSFAGGTNEKLFF
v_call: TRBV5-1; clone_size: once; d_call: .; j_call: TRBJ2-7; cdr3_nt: TGCGCCAGCAGCCGAGTTGGAGCCGGCAGGGGCTACGAGCAGTACTTC; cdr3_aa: CASSRVGAGRGYEQYF
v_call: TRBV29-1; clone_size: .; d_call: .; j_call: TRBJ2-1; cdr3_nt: TGCAGCGTTGAAAAGACTGGCAGTGAGCAGTTCTTC; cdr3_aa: CSVEKTGSEQFF
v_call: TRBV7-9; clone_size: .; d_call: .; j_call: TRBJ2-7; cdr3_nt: TGTGCCAGCAGCTCCGGGGTTGGAGAGCAGTACTTC; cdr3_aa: CASSSGVGEQYF
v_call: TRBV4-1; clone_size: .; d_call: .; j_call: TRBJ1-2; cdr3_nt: TGCGCCAGCAGCCAAGTGGGAGGCATCCATCCCTATGGCTACACCTTC; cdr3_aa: CASSQVGGIHPYGYTF
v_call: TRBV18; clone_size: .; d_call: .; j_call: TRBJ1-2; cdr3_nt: TGTGCCAGCTCACCCATAGGACAGCTAGGAAGCCGCTATGGCTACACCTTC; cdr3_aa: CASSPIGQLGSRYGYTF
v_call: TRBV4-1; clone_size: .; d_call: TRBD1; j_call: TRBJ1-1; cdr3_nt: TGCGCCAGCAGCCATGGAACAGGGGCCGAAGCTTTCTTT; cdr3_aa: CASSHGTGAEAFF
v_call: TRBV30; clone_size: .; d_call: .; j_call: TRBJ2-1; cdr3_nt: TGTGCCTGGACAGGGGACAATGAGCAGTTCTTC; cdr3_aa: CAWTGDNEQFF
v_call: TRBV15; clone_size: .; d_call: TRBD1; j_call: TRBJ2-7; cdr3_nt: TGTGCCACCAGCCCCCTGGTTTGGCAGGGGGATTACGAGCAGTACTTC; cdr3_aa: CATSPLVWQGDYEQYF
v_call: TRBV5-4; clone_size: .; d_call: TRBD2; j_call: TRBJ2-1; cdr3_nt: TGTGCCAGCAGCCGGACTAGCGGGAGTCGGGATGAGCAGTTCTTC; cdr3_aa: CASSRTSGSRDEQFF
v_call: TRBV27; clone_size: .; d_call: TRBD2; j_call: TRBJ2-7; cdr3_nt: TGTGCCAGCAGTTCGAAGCGGGACGTGGGGGAGCAGTACTTC; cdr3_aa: CASSSKRDVGEQYF
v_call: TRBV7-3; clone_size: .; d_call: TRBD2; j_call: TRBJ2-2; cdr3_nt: TGTGCCAGCAGCTCAGGGACTAGCGGGATGGTCACCGGGGAGCTGTTTTTT; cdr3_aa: CASSSGTSGMVTGELFF
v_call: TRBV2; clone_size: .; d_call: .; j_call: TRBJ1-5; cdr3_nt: TGTGCCAGCAGCCCCCGCCAGAATGGCAATCAGCCCCAGCATTTT; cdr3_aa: CASSPRQNGNQPQHF
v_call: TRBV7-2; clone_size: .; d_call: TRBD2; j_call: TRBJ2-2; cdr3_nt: TGTGCCAGCAGCTTAGGGGCGGGAGGGCCCGTCACCGGGGAGCTGTTTTTT; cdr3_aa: CASSLGAGGPVTGELFF
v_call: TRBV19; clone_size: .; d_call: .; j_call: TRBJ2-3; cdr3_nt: TGTGCCAGTAGTACGGGGGGCTCGGCAGATACGCAGTATTTT; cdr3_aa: CASSTGGSADTQYF
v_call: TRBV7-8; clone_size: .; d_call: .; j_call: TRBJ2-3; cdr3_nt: TGTGCCAGCAGCCCTCTCGGGGCAGATACGCAGTATTTT; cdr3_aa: CASSPLGADTQYF
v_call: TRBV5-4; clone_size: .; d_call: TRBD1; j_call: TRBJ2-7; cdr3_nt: TGTGCCAGCAGCTTACGGACAGGGGATGCCGAGCAGTACTTC; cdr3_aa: CASSLRTGDAEQYF
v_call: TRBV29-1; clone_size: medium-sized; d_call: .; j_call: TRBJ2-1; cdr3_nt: TGCAGCGTTGACTTCGGCAATGAGCAGTTCTTC; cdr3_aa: CSVDFGNEQFF
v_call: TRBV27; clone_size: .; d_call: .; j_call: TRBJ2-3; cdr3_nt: TGTGCCAGCAGTTGGACAAGGCAGAGCACAGATACGCAGTATTTT; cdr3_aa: CASSWTRQSTDTQYF
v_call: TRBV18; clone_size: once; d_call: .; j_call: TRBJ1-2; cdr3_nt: TGTGCCAGCTCACCAGTAACAGATGGCTACACCTTC; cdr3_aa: CASSPVTDGYTF
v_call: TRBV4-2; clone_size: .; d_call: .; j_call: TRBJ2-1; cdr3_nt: TGTGCCAGCAGCCTCGGAGGGGGGGGTGGTGAGCAGTTCTTC; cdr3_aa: CASSLGGGGGEQFF
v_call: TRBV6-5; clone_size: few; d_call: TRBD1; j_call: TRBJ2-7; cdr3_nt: TGTGCCAGCAGTCGGGACAGGGGGGGGTACGAGCAGTACTTC; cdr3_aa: CASSRDRGGYEQYF
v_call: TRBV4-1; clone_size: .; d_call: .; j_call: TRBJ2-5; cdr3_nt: TGCGCCAGCAGCCAAGGGACAGAAGAGACCCAGTACTTC; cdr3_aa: CASSQGTEETQYF
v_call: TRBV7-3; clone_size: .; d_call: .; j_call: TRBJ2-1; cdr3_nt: TGTGCCAGCAGGCACAAGCCTAGAGGGAGGTCTAATGAGCAGTTCTTC; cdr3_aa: CASRHKPRGRSNEQFF
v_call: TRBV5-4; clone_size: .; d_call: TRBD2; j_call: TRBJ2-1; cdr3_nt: TGTGCCAGCAGCTTGGAACTAGCGGGAGTAGGCGAGCAGTTCTTC; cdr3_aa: CASSLELAGVGEQFF
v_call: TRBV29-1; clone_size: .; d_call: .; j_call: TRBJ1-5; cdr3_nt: TGCAGCGCCGGGGGAGAGGGTCAGCCCCAGCATTTT; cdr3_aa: CSAGGEGQPQHF
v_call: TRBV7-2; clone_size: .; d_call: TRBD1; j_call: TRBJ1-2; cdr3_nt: TGTGCCAGCAGCTCACTGACAGGGATCCCTGGCTACACCTTC; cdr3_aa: CASSSLTGIPGYTF
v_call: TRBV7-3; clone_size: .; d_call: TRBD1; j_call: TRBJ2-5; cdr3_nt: TGTGCCAGCAGCGCGTACCAACAGGGGGCAGGGACCCAGTACTTC; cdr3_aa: CASSAYQQGAGTQYF
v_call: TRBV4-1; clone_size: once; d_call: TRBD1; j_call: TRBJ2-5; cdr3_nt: TGCGCCAGCAGCCAAAACAGGGGACGGGAGACCCAGTACTTC; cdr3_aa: CASSQNRGRETQYF
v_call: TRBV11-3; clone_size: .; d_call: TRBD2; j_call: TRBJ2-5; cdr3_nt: TGTGCCAGCAGCTTAGGGGCGGGAGGGCCGGGGGGAGAGACCCAGTACTTC; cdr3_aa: CASSLGAGGPGGETQYF
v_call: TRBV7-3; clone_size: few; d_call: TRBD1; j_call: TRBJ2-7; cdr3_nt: TGTGCCAGCAGCAATAGGGCGTCCGGGACAGGGGACGAGCAGTACTTC; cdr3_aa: CASSNRASGTGDEQYF
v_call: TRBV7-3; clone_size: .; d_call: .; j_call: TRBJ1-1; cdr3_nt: TGTGCCAGCAGCTCGGGGGGGTTCGGTGAAGCTTTCTTT; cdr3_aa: CASSSGGFGEAFF
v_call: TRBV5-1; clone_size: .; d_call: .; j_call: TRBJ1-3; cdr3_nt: TGCGCCAGCAGCTACCGACCCACCGACAGGGGAAACACCATATATTTT; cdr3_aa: CASSYRPTDRGNTIYF
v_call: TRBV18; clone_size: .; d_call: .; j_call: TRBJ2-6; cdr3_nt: TGTGCCAGCTCACCCCAGGGAACTGGGGCCAACGTCCTGACTTTC; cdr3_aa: CASSPQGTGANVLTF
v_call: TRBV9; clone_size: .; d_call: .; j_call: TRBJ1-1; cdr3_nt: TGTGCCAGCAGTCTTGATTGGCTGAACACTGAAGCTTTCTTT; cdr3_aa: CASSLDWLNTEAFF
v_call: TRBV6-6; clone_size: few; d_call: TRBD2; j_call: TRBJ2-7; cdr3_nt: TGTGCCAGCAAGGGACTAGCGGTATACGAGCAGTACTTC; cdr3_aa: CASKGLAVYEQYF
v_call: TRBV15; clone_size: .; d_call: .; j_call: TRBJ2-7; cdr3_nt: TGTGCCACCAGCAGAGAGGCCAGGGATTTTTACGAGCAGTACTTC; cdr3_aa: CATSREARDFYEQYF
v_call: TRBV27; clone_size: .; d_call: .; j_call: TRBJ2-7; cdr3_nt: TGTGCCAGCAGTTTAACGTGGGGAGCCTACGAGCAGTACTTC; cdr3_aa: CASSLTWGAYEQYF
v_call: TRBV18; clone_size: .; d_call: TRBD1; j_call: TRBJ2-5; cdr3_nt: TGTGCCAGCTCACCACCGACAGGGCGAGAGACCCAGTACTTC; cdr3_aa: CASSPPTGRETQYF
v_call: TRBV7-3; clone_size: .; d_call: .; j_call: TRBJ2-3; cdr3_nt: TGTGCCAGCAGCTTAGGGGAGAGCACAGATACGCAGTATTTT; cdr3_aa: CASSLGESTDTQYF
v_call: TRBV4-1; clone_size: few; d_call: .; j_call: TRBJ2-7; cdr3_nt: TGCGCCAGCAGCCAAGAGGACGGGACCTACGAGCAGTACTTC; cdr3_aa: CASSQEDGTYEQYF
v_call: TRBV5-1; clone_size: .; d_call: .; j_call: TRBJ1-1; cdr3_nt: TGCGCCAGCAGCCTTCGTACAGGGCAGATGAACACTGAAGCTTTCTTT; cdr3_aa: CASSLRTGQMNTEAFF
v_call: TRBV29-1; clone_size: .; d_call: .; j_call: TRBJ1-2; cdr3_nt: TGCAGCTCAGGTAGCGGCTATGGCTACACCTTC; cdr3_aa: CSSGSGYGYTF
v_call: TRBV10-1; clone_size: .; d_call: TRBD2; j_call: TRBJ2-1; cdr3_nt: TGCGCCAGCAGTGATCTCGGACTAGCGAATTACAATGAGCAGTTCTTC; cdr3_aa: CASSDLGLANYNEQFF
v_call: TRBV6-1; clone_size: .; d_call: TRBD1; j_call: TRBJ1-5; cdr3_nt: TGTGCCAGCAGTGACCGCGGGACAGGGAGATCGCGGAGCAATCAGCCCCAGCATTTT; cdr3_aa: CASSDRGTGRSRSNQPQHF
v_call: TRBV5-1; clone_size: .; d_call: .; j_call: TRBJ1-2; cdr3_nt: TGCGCCAGCAGCTCCTGGGGTTCAGAGGGCGATGGCTACACCTTC; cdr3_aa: CASSSWGSEGDGYTF
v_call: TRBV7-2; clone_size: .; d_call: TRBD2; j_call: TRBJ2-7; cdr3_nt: TGTGCCAGCAGCCAGGTGGGGGGGAGCGTCTACGAGCAGTACTTC; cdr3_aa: CASSQVGGSVYEQYF
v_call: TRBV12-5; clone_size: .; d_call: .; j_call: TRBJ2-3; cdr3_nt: TGTGCTAGTGGTTTGAAATCGGGCGGTGGGAGAGATACGCAGTATTTT; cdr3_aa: CASGLKSGGGRDTQYF
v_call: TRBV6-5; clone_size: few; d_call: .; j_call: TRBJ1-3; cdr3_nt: TGTGCCAGCAGCCCTACGTTAGCTGGAAACACCATATATTTT; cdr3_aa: CASSPTLAGNTIYF
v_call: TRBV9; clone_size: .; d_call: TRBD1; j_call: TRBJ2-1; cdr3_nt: TGTGCCAGCAGCGCGGGACAGGGCTACAATGAGCAGTTCTTC; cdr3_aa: CASSAGQGYNEQFF
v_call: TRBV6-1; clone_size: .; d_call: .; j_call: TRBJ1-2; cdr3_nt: TGTGCCAGCAGTCAAATTACAGGTCTGAGTGGCTACACCTTC; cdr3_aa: CASSQITGLSGYTF
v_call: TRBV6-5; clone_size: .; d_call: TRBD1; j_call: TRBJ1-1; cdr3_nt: TGTGCCAGCAGTCACCGGGACAGGGGTACGACTGAAGCTTTCTTT; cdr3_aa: CASSHRDRGTTEAFF
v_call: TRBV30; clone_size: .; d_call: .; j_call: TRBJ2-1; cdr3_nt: TGTGCCTCGAACCCAGGGCATGAGCAGTTCTTC; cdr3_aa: CASNPGHEQFF
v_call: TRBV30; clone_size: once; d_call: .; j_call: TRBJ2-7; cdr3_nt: TGTGCCTGGAGTGTAGCGGGTCGCCAGTACTTC; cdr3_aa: CAWSVAGRQYF
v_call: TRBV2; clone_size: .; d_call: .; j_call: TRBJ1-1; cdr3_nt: TGTGCCAGCAGAGCCTATTTTACGAGCGCTGAAGCTTTCTTT; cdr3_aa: CASRAYFTSAEAFF
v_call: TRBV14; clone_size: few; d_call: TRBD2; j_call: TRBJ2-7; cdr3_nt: TGTGCCAGCAGCTGGGGACTAGCGGGATCCTACGAGCAGTACTTC; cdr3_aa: CASSWGLAGSYEQYF
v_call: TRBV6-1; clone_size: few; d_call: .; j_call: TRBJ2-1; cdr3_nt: TGTGCCACCCTGGGGAGCGCGGGAACGGAGCAGTTCTTC; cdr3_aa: CATLGSAGTEQFF
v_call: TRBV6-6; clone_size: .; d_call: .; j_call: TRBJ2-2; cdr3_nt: TGTGCCAGCAGTTCCCGCCGGGACTCTAACACCGGGGAGCTGTTTTTT; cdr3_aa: CASSSRRDSNTGELFF
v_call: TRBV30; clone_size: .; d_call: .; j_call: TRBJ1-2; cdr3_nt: TGTGCCTGGAGAGGGGGGGGTTATGGCTACACCTTC; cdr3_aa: CAWRGGGYGYTF